These 8 T cell receptor beta chains were all obtained from the same sample, sequenced in a study of CD8 T cells in ankylosing spondylitis. TCRdb processed the 5' RACE reads anew with MiXCR; each CDR3 protein has one entry. This sample yields 200,000 or so distinct CDR3 sequences, of which 18% are seen a single time; approximately 4.3% belongs to the top ten. Sequenced sample: blood, either unsorted or a sorted T cell fraction (not recorded which). The receptors derive from a male donor aged 5-29 years with ankylosing spondylitis or in good health (not recorded which).

This clonotype came up many times. This chain uses TRBV12-3 or TRBV12-4 with TRBJ2-6; D is perhaps TRBD2 (6 bases). The CDR3 length is 18 residues. V was pared by 7 bases and J by 2 bases, with 21 bases between. CDR3 in amino acids: CASTLGVGGPPGANVLTF. As DNA, the CDR3 is TGTGCCAGCACCCTCGGGGTCGGAGGGCCCCCTGGGGCCAACGTCCTGACTTTC.

This clonotype showed up many times. The rearrangement uses TRBV29-1 and TRBJ2-5; 11 bases align to TRBD2. CDR3 length equals 16 residues. CDR1 is SQVTM, CDR2 ANQGSEA, per germline. V gave up 5 bases and J gave up 4 bases; unmatched junction bases: 12. The chain's CDR3 is CSVSHLSSGRRETQYF. CDR3 bases: TGCAGCGTTTCACACTTGTCTAGCGGGAGGAGAGAGACCCAGTACTTC. The whole variable domain, remainder taken from reference TRBV29-1 and TRBJ2-5, is SAVISQKPSRDICQRGTSLTIQCQVDSQVTMMFWYRQQPGQSLTLIATANQGSEATYESGFVIDKFPISRPNLTFSTLTVSNMSPEDSSIYLCSVSHLSSGRRETQYFGPGTRLLVL.

This clonotype came up many times. The V call is TRBV6-5, the J call TRBJ1-3; no firm D call. Looked up from germline, CDR1 is MNHEY and CDR2 is SVGAGI. The CDR3 is 16 amino acids. V was shortened by 2 bases and J by 8 bases, with 19 bases between the two germline ends. The DNA of the CDR3 is TGTGCCAGCAGTTACCGAGGGCGGATGGGGAGTGACACCATATATTTT. It yields the protein CASSYRGRMGSDTIYF.

This clonotype came up many times. The J gene is TRBJ2-3, the V gene TRBV6-6, with D tentatively TRBD2 (6 bases). This CDR3 is built from 14 residues. The V and J ends lost 7 bases and 3 bases respectively, with 14 bases between them. Germline V gene data show CDR1 as MNHNY and CDR2 as SVGAGI (reference sequence). CDR3 bases: TGTGCCAGCAATCGAGACGGGGGAACAGATACGCAGTATTTT. Protein: CASNRDGGTDTQYF.

This clonotype was recorded many times. The chain is built from TRBV3-1 and TRBJ2-5; D call uncertain. This CDR3 region has 12 residues. Germline V gives CDR1 LGHDT, CDR2 YNNKEL (reference sequence). V was clipped by 1 base and J by 3 bases, with 3 bases between them. CDR3 nucleotides: TGTGCCAGCAGCCAAGTGAAAGAGACCCAGTACTTC. It codes for CASSQVKETQYF.

In its sample, this clonotype was seen many times. The chain joins TRBV6-5 to TRBJ2-1; 10 positions match TRBD2. CDR3 length: 16 residues. CDR1 is MNHEY, CDR2 SVGAGI, per germline. The trim removed 0 bases at V and 4 bases at J, leaving 3 bases unmatched. The CDR3 nucleotides read TGTGCCAGCAGTTACTCGCTACTAGCGGGATACAATGAGCAGTTCTTC. Its protein product is CASSYSLLAGYNEQFF.

This clonotype was found many times. The chain joins TRBV20-1 to TRBJ1-6; tentatively, D is TRBD1 (6 bases). The V gene lost 6 bases and the J gene lost 11 bases, with 14 bases spanning the gap. The germline CDR1 and CDR2 sequences are DFQATT and SNEGSKA (reference sequence). There are 12 residues in the CDR3. As DNA, the CDR3 is TGCAGTGCCAGCCGAACAGGGCCACCCCTCCACTTT. It translates to CSASRTGPPLHF.

This clonotype was counted at least ten times. This chain uses TRBV7-9 with TRBJ2-3; TRBD2 agrees at 13 bases. V lost 5 bases and J lost 5; bases outside the gene matches: 7. The CDR3 totals 16 residues. Per the germline V gene, CDR1 is SEHNR and CDR2 is FQNEAQ (reference sequence). The DNA for the CDR3 is TGTGCCAGCAGCCAAGGACTAGCGGGAGCCGGAGATACGCAGTATTTT. Amino acids: CASSQGLAGAGDTQYF. Combining the CDR3 with reference TRBV7-9 and TRBJ2-3 gives the whole variable domain DTGVSQNPRHKITKRGQNVTFRCDPISEHNRLYWYRQTLGQGPEFLTYFQNEAQLEKSRLLSDRFSAERPKGSFSTLEIQRTEQGDSAMYLCASSQGLAGAGDTQYFGPGTRLTVL.